The following is a T cell receptor beta chain sequence with its context. This specimen belongs to a study of blood T cell repertoires in COVID-19. Original processing notes: Estimated nucleated cell counts came from reference gene primer amplification. TCRdb keeps only in-frame clones here, not all; method: immunoSEQ multiplex PCR. That table gives V, J and clone size, and the DNA gave D and trimming. The repertoire has over 150,000 clones, roughly 80% of them found once; the top ten carry 11%. The V gene lost 5 bases and the J gene lost 7 bases, with 14 bases spanning the gap. Germline CDR1 reads SNHLY; CDR2 reads FYNNEI. The CDR3 spans 14 residues.

Sample: peripheral blood. The chain uses TRBV2 and TRBJ1-4; D call uncertain. This clonotype originated in a man aged 70 or older with active or convalescent COVID-19. CDR3 nucleotides: TGTGCCAGCAGTTCCACAGACCTGGTTGAAAAACTGTTTTTT. This encodes CASSSTDLVEKLFF.